The 8 T cell receptor beta chains below all came from one sample that was sequenced in a study of blood T cell repertoires in COVID-19. Measured with immunoSEQ multiplex PCR; TCRdb has only the in-frame clones, and not every one. The sample lists about 60,000 clones, around 90% occurring once. Sequencing was performed on peripheral blood. The receptors originated from a human donor with active COVID-19. The donor label of this sample is uncertain.

The chain combines TRBV7-3 with TRBJ1-2; D is possibly TRBD1 (5 bases). V was trimmed by 4 bases and J by 14 bases, leaving 20 bases between them. The CDR3 is 13 amino acids. Germline CDR1 reads SGHTA; CDR2 reads FQGTGA. CDR3 region: CASSSIPGLEETF. In DNA, the CDR3 is TGTGCCAGCAGCTCGATCCCGGGACTGGAAGAGACCTTC.

The chain recombines TRBV5-4 with TRBJ2-1; 9 bases are shared with TRBD2. The ends lost 5 bases at V and 9 bases at J; junction bases unmatched: 12. Germline V gene sequence: CDR1 SGHNT, CDR2 YYREEE (reference sequence). This CDR3 has 15 residues. CDR3 in DNA: TGTGCCAGCAGGCGTGAAAGCGGGAGGTCGAGTGAGCAGTTCTTC. The encoded protein is CASRRESGRSSEQFF.

The chain carries TRBV5-5 and TRBJ2-3; D possibly corresponds to TRBD1 (6 bases). This CDR3 comprises 15 residues. Germline V gene sequence: CDR1 SGHKS, CDR2 YYEKEE (reference sequence). Trimming pared 0 bases from V and 4 bases from J, leaving 12 bases between. The CDR3 nucleotides read TGTGCCAGCAGCTTGGGGTGGGGGCTATCAGATACGCAGTATTTT. Protein sequence: CASSLGWGLSDTQYF.

The genes are TRBV7-6 and TRBJ2-2, with D possibly TRBD2 on 6 matching bases. Between the trimmed V and J ends, which lost 0 bases and 6 bases, there was a span of 8 bases. The CDR3 loop spans 14 amino acids. The V gene's germline CDR1 is SGHVS and CDR2 FNYEAQ. The CDR3 is CASSLAGEAGELFF. Here the CDR3 DNA reads TGTGCCAGCAGCTTAGCAGGGGAGGCCGGGGAGCTGTTTTTT.

V is TRBV7-2 and J is TRBJ1-1; 8 bases align to TRBD1. This CDR3 contains 15 residues. With 5 bases clipped from V and 5 bases from J, the junction kept 10 bases outside the gene matches. Germline CDR1 is SGHTA and CDR2 is FQGNSA. Here the CDR3 reads CASSKSAGGYTEAFF. Here the CDR3 DNA reads TGTGCCAGCAGCAAAAGTGCAGGGGGCTATACTGAAGCTTTCTTT.

The V call is TRBV7-9, the J call TRBJ1-2; 7 bases map to TRBD1. Trimming removed 4 bases from V and 7 bases from J; junction bases left unmatched: 6. The CDR3 is 13 amino acids. Germline CDR1 reads SEHNR; CDR2 reads FQNEAQ (reference sequence). The DNA of the CDR3 is TGTGCCAGCAGCTCCGGGACAGTCTCTGGCTACACCTTC. It is translated as CASSSGTVSGYTF.

The chain recombines TRBV6-2 or TRBV6-3 with TRBJ1-2; weak D call: TRBD1 (5 bases). V was trimmed by 2 bases and J by 2 bases, leaving 12 bases between them. The CDR3 extends over 15 amino acids. The germline gives CDR1 MNHEY, CDR2 SVGEGT. The CDR3 nucleotides are TGTGCCAGCAGTTACCCGGACACTTACAACTATGGCTACACCTTC. This sequence encodes CASSYPDTYNYGYTF.

The J gene is TRBJ2-7, the V gene TRBV18; 9 nucleotides match TRBD1. The CDR3 totals 17 residues. From germline, CDR1 is KGHSH and CDR2 LQKENI. J lost 3 bases, V lost 3 bases, and 12 bases had no gene match. This CDR3 is CASSPSLTGGAVYEQYF. CDR3 DNA sequence: TGTGCCAGCTCACCTTCTCTCACAGGGGGCGCCGTCTACGAGCAGTACTTC. Filled out from reference TRBV18 and TRBJ2-7, the complete variable domain reads NAGVMQNPRHLVRRRGQEARLRCSPMKGHSHVYWYRQLPEEGLKFMVYLQKENIIDESGMPKERFSAEFPKEGPSILRIQQVVRGDSAAYFCASSPSLTGGAVYEQYFGPGTRLTVT.